This note documents a single TCR beta chain sequence. Its specificity is unknown. These data belong to a study of T cell repertoires in cytomegalovirus infection. The CDR3 sequence is 15 residues long. CDR1 is MNHNS and CDR2 is SASEGT in the germline V gene. The trim removed 5 bases at V and 1 base at J, leaving 5 bases unmatched. TCRdb used MiXCR to reprocess the reads, holding one entry per CDR3 protein. The sample includes about 770,000 distinct CDR3 sequences, roughly 29% of them seen just once. Source: cultured CD8+ T cells from PBMCs, taken from culture after CMV antigen stimulation. The chain is built from TRBV6-1 and TRBJ2-7; 10 bases fit TRBD2. The TCR originated in a human donor in good health (CMV status not recorded). Some clones in this sample may be carry-over from other donors' samples. CDR3 region: CASSTIAGGSYEQYV. As DNA, the CDR3 is TGTGCCAGCAGTACTATAGCGGGGGGATCCTACGAGCAGTACGTC.